This TCR beta chain appears in the sequencing data of a study of beta chain features in type 1 diabetes. Study-level results: Shortening of TCRB CDR3s, moderate but significant, appeared in all four CD4+ subsets of Type 1 diabetes patients.

Deletions cut 4 bases from V and 2 bases from J, with 5 bases between. The CDR3 is 11 residues long. Germline V CDR1 and CDR2: SQVTM, ANQGSEA. Of the isolated RNA, all was reverse transcribed, and so the sequenced material was expressed TCRB transcripts. Regulatory, naive and central memory T cell samples averaged approximately 3.4 million reads. Produced via immunoSEQ multiplex PCR; TCRdb's table is partial and in-frame only. The sample consists of about 280,000 clones, about 15% of them appearing once. There are many counts of this clone. The antigen is not known. J is TRBJ1-2 and V is TRBV29-1, with D possibly TRBD1 on 5 matching bases. The sequence was collected from a young man with type 1 diabetes. Material: naive CD4+ T cells from blood. Here the CDR3 DNA reads TGCAGCGTTGCAGGGAACTATGGCTACACCTTC. It encodes CSVAGNYGYTF.